Below, one T cell receptor (beta chain) is given with its context. This clone's antigen is unknown. Base qualities are not provided; no much larger clone lies one nucleotide away. Peripheral blood CD8+ and CD4+ T cells from healthy donors, Susac syndrome patients and multiple sclerosis patients were profiled by high-throughput TCR beta sequencing. The multiple sclerosis controls were treatment-naive patients whose relapsing-remitting disease, either stable or active, fulfilled the revised McDonald criteria. CD8+ TEMRA cells were enriched by FACS, while bulk CD8+ and CD4+ T cells were purified by magnetic negative isolation. Blood was collected in EDTA tubes and processed within 24 hours, with PBMCs isolated through density gradient centrifugation. PBMCs intended for TCR sequencing were cryopreserved in liquid nitrogen and thawed later in a water bath at 37 degrees C. The sorted or isolated CD4+, CD8+ and CD8+ TEMRA cells reached a purity of at least 90%.

These data belong to a study of CD8 T cells in Susac syndrome (dated by TCRdb to about 2019). General notes on the study: The study used repertoire sequencing to test whether antigen drove CD8+ T cell activation and differentiation in Susac syndrome. The paper's findings and limits, for the study overall: The number of individuals in the TCR sequencing and HLA analysis was acknowledged as relatively small.

RNA was extracted using the RNeasy kit, and about 0.45 to 1 ug of the RNA was reverse transcribed with random hexamers. The immunoSEQ multiplex PCR assay, covering 54 Vbeta and 13 Jbeta segments, was used to amplify TCR beta CDR3 regions. PCR amplification bias was corrected using a synthetic template baseline for primer optimization and computational correction. The published analysis was carried out like this. Only productive sequences were kept, with reads annotated to V, D and J genes according to IMGT and analyzed in immunoSEQ Analyzer. Clonality was computed as one minus Shannon entropy normalized by log2 of the number of productive unique sequences. For each patient and control, public and private clones were evaluated within the 100 most prevalent clones. Clones were defined as Susac-specific when absent from the healthy and MS cohorts, from about a thousand published viral clones and from other ImmuneACCESS disease sequences. Clones were called with MiXCR by TCRdb after fastp trimmed the public reads at Q25, and only in-frame beta chains were retained. CDR3 protein duplicates are merged, each entry listing the most common genes and DNA. The authors' filters were not applied to this entry. This sample lists over 200,000 distinct CDR3 sequences; approximately 95% were detected once. The ten largest make up approximately 0.082% of the sample.

CDR1 SGHTA and CDR2 FQGNSA were looked up in the germline V gene. V loses 8 bases of germline sequence and J loses 3 bases, and the interval between the two ends is 16 bases. The CDR3 runs 14 residues from the cysteine to the phenylalanine. Left in the record is the CDR3 DNA by itself, 42 bases read in frame from the first base. This sequence originates from a human donor with multiple sclerosis. Recombination linked TRBV7-2 to TRBJ1-2, with the identity of the D gene unclear. Input material: CD4+ T cells from PBMCs. The nucleotides are TGTGCCAGCCGCCTCCCGTCCGGGGACTATGGCTACACCTTC. Its protein reads: CASRLPSGDYGYTF. Joined to the reference TRBV7-2 and TRBJ1-2 proteins, this CDR3 gives the full variable domain: GAGVSQSPSNKVTEKGKDVELRCDPISGHTALYWYRQSLGQGLEFLIYFQGNSAPDKSGLPSDRFSAERTGGSVSTLTIQRTQQEDSAVYLCASRLPSGDYGYTFGSGTRLTVV.